A selection of T cell receptor beta chains follows, all from one sample in a study of beta chain features in type 1 diabetes. The data were produced by immunoSEQ multiplex PCR, yet TCRdb's version contains in-frame clones alone and is incomplete. This table holds 250,000 to 300,000 clones, about 8% found once. The sequencing sample was made of central memory CD4+ T cells from blood. The source is a woman under 30 in good health. Each CDR3 is given with its conserved first and last residue. The D gene is left open where the match is weak. Size is stated for part of the rows, as once, few or many counts, or as a class when the clone is expanded.

V	D	size	J	DNA	CDR3
TRBV25-1	-	-	TRBJ1-1	TGTGCCAGTGCTAGGGGCTTAGAAGCTTTCTTT	CASARGLEAFF
TRBV2	-	-	TRBJ2-1	TGTGCCAGCAGTGACGAGGGGGGCGTCGAGCAGTTCTTC	CASSDEGGVEQFF
TRBV4-3	-	many	TRBJ1-1	TGCGCCAGCAGTCCAAGGACAGACGTATGGGACACTGAAGCTTTCTTT	CASSPRTDVWDTEAFF
TRBV14	-	-	TRBJ2-3	TGTGCCAGCAGCCAGGATATTCGAGCGGCCATCACAGATACGCAGTATTTT	CASSQDIRAAITDTQYF
TRBV6-6	-	few	TRBJ1-5	TGTGCCAGCATCCGGGACCCTAATCAGCCCCAGCATTTT	CASIRDPNQPQHF
TRBV10-3	-	many	TRBJ2-7	TGTGCCATCCAACAATCCGCGGACAGCGGAAACTACGAGCAGTACTTC	CAIQQSADSGNYEQYF
TRBV27	-	few	TRBJ1-6	TGTGCCAGCAGTTTATTTGCAGGGGTTTATTCACCCCTCCACTTT	CASSLFAGVYSPLHF
TRBV9	TRBD1	-	TRBJ1-6	TGTGCCAGCAGCGCCTTAACAGGGGAGTCACCCCTCCACTTT	CASSALTGESPLHF
TRBV19	-	-	TRBJ2-3	TGTGCCAGTAGTACCCGCGGGGTACTCACAGATACGCAGTATTTT	CASSTRGVLTDTQYF
TRBV4-1	-	many	TRBJ2-2	TGCGCCAGCAGCGAATGGGTCACCGGGGAGCTGTTTTTT	CASSEWVTGELFF
TRBV7-9	-	many	TRBJ1-2	TGTGCCAGCAGCTCCATTCAGGGCTATGGCTACACCTTC	CASSSIQGYGYTF
TRBV5-4	TRBD1	few	TRBJ1-6	TGTGCCAGCAGAAGATCCCGGGACAGGGATAATTCACCCCTCCACTTT	CASRRSRDRDNSPLHF
TRBV18	-	-	TRBJ2-7	TGTGCCAGCTCACCCGACAGTAACGAGCAGTACTTC	CASSPDSNEQYF
TRBV5-4	-	-	TRBJ2-6	TGTGCCAGCAGCTTGGGGTCAGGGACTGGGGCCAACGTCCTGACTTTC	CASSLGSGTGANVLTF
TRBV10-3	-	many	TRBJ1-5	TGTGCCACCGCACAAGGAGATAGCAATCAGCCCCAGCATTTT	CATAQGDSNQPQHF
TRBV19	-	many	TRBJ2-7	TGTGCCAGTAGTATATCCAGGGTAATGGACGAGCAGTACTTC	CASSISRVMDEQYF
TRBV7-2	TRBD1	-	TRBJ2-7	TGTGCCAGCAGCTTAAGCGGGACAGGGGGCAAGTTCTACGAGCAGTACTTC	CASSLSGTGGKFYEQYF
TRBV30	TRBD1	-	TRBJ2-7	TGTGCCTGGTCTCCCAGGGGGACAGACGCTCAGTACTTC	CAWSPRGTDAQYF
TRBV4-1	TRBD2	few	TRBJ2-1	TGCGCCAGCAGCCAAGTCCGACTAGCGGGAGGGCGAAATGAGCAGTTCTTC	CASSQVRLAGGRNEQFF
TRBV5-4	-	-	TRBJ1-5	TGTGCCAGCAGCTTGGGTCCGGATCAGCCCCAGCATTTT	CASSLGPDQPQHF
TRBV4-3	-	-	TRBJ1-1	TGCGCCAGCAGCCAAGAGTGGAACACTGAAGCTTTCTTT	CASSQEWNTEAFF
TRBV5-6	-	-	TRBJ2-5	TGTGCCAGCAGCTTGCGGTCACGAGAGACCCAGTACTTC	CASSLRSRETQYF
TRBV9	-	few	TRBJ1-4	TGTGCCAGCAGCGTAGAGGACAGTACTAATGAAAAACTGTTTTTT	CASSVEDSTNEKLFF
TRBV7-3	TRBD2	-	TRBJ2-1	TGTGCCAGCAGCCCCAGCCGGGGGGATTACAATGAGCAGTTCTTC	CASSPSRGDYNEQFF
TRBV11-2	-	many	TRBJ2-1	TGTGCCAGCAGCTTGAGTGTAGGTCCTTACAATGAGCAGTTCTTC	CASSLSVGPYNEQFF
TRBV18	TRBD1	few	TRBJ1-2	TGTGCCAGCTCACCCAGGACAGGGTTCCAATCTGGCTACACCTTC	CASSPRTGFQSGYTF
TRBV9	-	many	TRBJ2-2	TGTGCCAGCAATTCCGGGACCCTGATGACCGGGGAGCTGTTTTTT	CASNSGTLMTGELFF
TRBV4-3	-	-	TRBJ1-4	TGCGCCAGCAGCCGACAGGCTAATGAAAAACTGTTTTTT	CASSRQANEKLFF
TRBV30	-	many	TRBJ1-5	TGTGCCTGGAGTGGTAGGGGTGATCAGCCCCAGCATTTT	CAWSGRGDQPQHF
TRBV5-4	-	-	TRBJ2-1	TGTGCCAGCAGCTCGGGACTCTACTCCTACAATGAGCAGTTCTTC	CASSSGLYSYNEQFF
TRBV5-1	-	-	TRBJ2-3	TGCGCCAGCAGCCCCGCCGACTCTCTCACAGATACGCAGTATTTT	CASSPADSLTDTQYF
TRBV7-2	-	few	TRBJ1-6	TGTGCCAGCAGCCCAATTTCCTTCGTCACAGGATCACCCCTCCACTTT	CASSPISFVTGSPLHF
TRBV28	TRBD1	-	TRBJ1-3	TGTGCCAGCAGTTCAGGGGGTTACTCTGGAAACACCATATATTTT	CASSSGGYSGNTIYF
TRBV13	TRBD1	-	TRBJ1-2	TGTGCCAGCAGCTTCCTACGGGACAGACTTATAGGGGTCTATGGCTACACCTTC	CASSFLRDRLIGVYGYTF
TRBV7-2	-	few	TRBJ2-3	TGTGCCAGCAGCCCAAGACCGGGAACGACAGATACGCAGTATTTT	CASSPRPGTTDTQYF
TRBV19	-	few	TRBJ2-1	TGTGCCAGTAGTATTACCCACAGCTACAATGAGCAGTTCTTC	CASSITHSYNEQFF
TRBV9	-	many	TRBJ2-3	TGTGCCAGCAGCGTAGCGTATGGCACAGATACGCAGTATTTT	CASSVAYGTDTQYF
TRBV7-2	-	many	TRBJ2-6	TGTGCCAGCACCGACTCCAACCTGGGGGCCAACGTCCTGACTTTC	CASTDSNLGANVLTF
TRBV5-1	-	few	TRBJ2-2	TGTGCCAGCAGCTTGGGGCTTAACACCGGGGAGCTGTTTTTT	CASSLGLNTGELFF
TRBV2	-	-	TRBJ1-4	TGTGCCAGCAGTGCTGGGGCAGCTAATGAAAAACTGTTTTTT	CASSAGAANEKLFF
TRBV9	TRBD1	-	TRBJ1-3	TGTGCCAGCAGCGTAGGCGGACAGGCTACCGGAAACACCATATATTTT	CASSVGGQATGNTIYF
TRBV7-2	-	many	TRBJ1-1	TGTGCCAGCAGCTTTTCCCTGAACACTGAAGCTTTCTTT	CASSFSLNTEAFF
TRBV7-9	TRBD1	-	TRBJ1-1	TGTGCCAGCAGCCGACCCCCGAACAGGGGAGGGGGGGTACTCGCTGAAGCTTTCTTT	CASSRPPNRGGGVLAEAFF
TRBV2	TRBD1	few	TRBJ1-2	TGTGCCAGCAGTAAACAGGGGGTTGGGTATGGCTACACCTTC	CASSKQGVGYGYTF
TRBV7-9	-	-	TRBJ2-6	TGTGCCAGCAGCTTAGACTCGATAAGAACTGGGGCCAACGTCCTGACTTTC	CASSLDSIRTGANVLTF
TRBV7-8	-	many	TRBJ1-2	TGTGCCAGCAGCTCGGGACCGAGTTACTATGGCTACACCTTC	CASSSGPSYYGYTF
TRBV7-2	-	few	TRBJ1-5	TGTGCCAGCAGCGGCGGGGGACACCTCAATCAGCCCCAGCATTTT	CASSGGGHLNQPQHF
TRBV6-5	-	few	TRBJ1-2	TGTGCCAGCAGTCCACAACCTTACATGGGTTACACCTTC	CASSPQPYMGYTF
TRBV7-2	-	many	TRBJ2-4	TGTGCCAGCAGCTTAGATATTGGACAGAGAAACATTCAGTACTTC	CASSLDIGQRNIQYF
TRBV28	-	few	TRBJ2-1	TGTGCCAGCAGTTTATTGCAGGGTGCGAATGAGCAGTTCTTC	CASSLLQGANEQFF
TRBV27	TRBD1	-	TRBJ2-7	TGTGCCAGCAGTTCCCCAGCCGGGACAGGTGTGGCAGGCGAGCAGTACTTC	CASSSPAGTGVAGEQYF
TRBV4-2	TRBD1	-	TRBJ2-3	TGTGCCAGCAGCCGTCTTTATACAGGGGAAGTGAGCACAGATACGCAGTATTTT	CASSRLYTGEVSTDTQYF
TRBV7-2	-	many	TRBJ1-4	TGTGCCAGCAGCTTTTCAAATGAAAAACTGTTTTTT	CASSFSNEKLFF
TRBV27	TRBD2	few	TRBJ2-1	TGTGCCAGCAGAGCCGTGGCAGCGGGAGAGTCCGATGAGCAGTTCTTC	CASRAVAAGESDEQFF
TRBV29-1	-	-	TRBJ2-5	TGCAGCGCCGGGTCAGCGCTATCGGAGACCCAGTACTTC	CSAGSALSETQYF
TRBV11-3	-	-	TRBJ1-2	TGTGCCAGCAGCCTGGGAGGAGGATATGGCTACACCTTC	CASSLGGGYGYTF
TRBV30	TRBD1	once	TRBJ2-7	TGTGCCTGGAATCGGGGACAGGGTGTAACCGACGAGCAGTACTTC	CAWNRGQGVTDEQYF